Below are 18 T cell receptor beta chains sequenced from a single sample in a study of cytomegalovirus exposure and HLA in healthy donors (dated by TCRdb to the late 2010s). Receptor amplification or capture employed the immunoSEQ multiplex PCR assay. A mixture of 60 forward primers for TCR Vbeta segments and 13 reverse primers for TCR Jbeta segments was used in the multiplex PCR. TCRdb provides this immuneACCESS table in a form limited to in-frame rearrangements. Some clones are lacking; in checked studies, under half of them reflect an unresolved V gene, and why the rest are absent is not known. The sample profile shows roughly 200,000 clones; around 85% of them were found once. Of the sample, approximately 2.1% is held by the ten largest clones. The source material was PBMCs. Receptor source: a woman aged 45-60 years in good health and CMV-seronegative.

This chain links TRBV6-4 with TRBJ2-2; 7 bases fit TRBD2. CDR1 and CDR2 from the germline V gene are MRHNA and SNTAGT. The CDR3 covers 16 residues. The ends lost 2 bases at V and 6 bases at J; junction bases unmatched: 9. Written as DNA, the CDR3 is TGTGCCAGCAGTGACAGCGGACTAGTTGTCCCCGGGGAGCTGTTTTTT. The encoded protein is CASSDSGLVVPGELFF.

This chain joins TRBV7-2 and TRBJ1-4; perhaps TRBD1 as D (6 bases). With 8 bases removed from V and 8 bases from J, the gap between germline ends came to 15 bases. The CDR3 contains 13 residues. Germline CDR1 SGHTA, CDR2 FQGNSA. The CDR3 loop is CASRGGAGEKLFF. Here the CDR3 DNA reads TGTGCCAGCCGAGGGGGGGCTGGGGAAAAACTGTTTTTT.

The chain is built from TRBV5-1 and TRBJ2-1; 15 nucleotides line up with TRBD2. Trimming took 3 bases from V and 4 from J; bases not matched to a gene: 5. This CDR3 has 17 amino acids. Germline V gene data show CDR1 as SGHRS and CDR2 as YFSETQ. For the CDR3, the DNA is TGCGCCAGCAGCTCGGGGACTAGCGGGAGGTGGTACAATGAGCAGTTCTTC. The encoded protein is CASSSGTSGRWYNEQFF. Looking up the rest from reference TRBV5-1 and TRBJ2-1 gives the full variable domain: KAGVTQTPRYLIKTRGQQVTLSCSPISGHRSVSWYQQTPGQGLQFLFEYFSETQRNKGNFPGRFSGRQFSNSRSEMNVSTLELGDSALYLCASSSGTSGRWYNEQFFGPGTRLTVL.

V is TRBV21-1 and J is TRBJ1-2; TRBD1 was called by the table and not checked on the DNA. TRBV21-1 is flagged as a pseudogene. This CDR3 is 16 amino acids long. The CDR3 DNA is TGTGCCAGCAACCCCCGTGGTACGACAGCAAACCGCGGCTACACCTTC. It specifies CASNPRGTTANRGYTF.

V and J are TRBV5-6 and TRBJ1-1; D gene uncertain. The CDR3 is 14 amino acids. CDR1 SGHDT and CDR2 YYEEEE come from the germline V gene. V lost 0 bases, J lost 2 bases, and 8 bases lay in between. CDR3 sequence reads: CASSLGRLNTEAFF. The CDR3 bases are TGTGCCAGCAGCTTGGGCAGGCTCAACACTGAAGCTTTCTTT.

This clone was observed a handful of times. The V gene is TRBV7-2, the J gene TRBJ1-1; D is uncertain. The V gene's germline CDR1 is SGHTA and CDR2 FQGNSA. V lost 5 bases and J lost 6, with 16 bases in between. The CDR3 has 14 residues. This CDR3 reads CASSPSLEAPEAFF. For the CDR3, the DNA is TGTGCCAGCAGCCCGTCATTGGAGGCCCCTGAAGCTTTCTTT.

The chain couples TRBV7-6 to TRBJ2-2; 8 bases are shared with TRBD1. After removal of 6 bases from V and 1 base from J, the junction contained 4 bases not matched to a gene. The CDR3 is 15 residues long. Germline CDR1 is SGHVS and CDR2 is FNYEAQ. The CDR3 here is CASRTGTGNTGELFF. Here the CDR3 DNA reads TGTGCCAGCAGAACCGGGACAGGGAACACCGGGGAGCTGTTTTTT. The full variable domain, with the rest looked up from reference TRBV7-6 and TRBJ2-2, is GAGVSQSPRYKVTKRGQDVALRCDPISGHVSLYWYRQALGQGPEFLTYFNYEAQQDKSGLPNDRFSAERPEGSISTLTIQRTEQRDSAMYRCASRTGTGNTGELFFGEGSRLTVL.

As regards this clone: Other DNA sequences in this sample translate to the same CDR3. The chain has TRBV28 and TRBJ2-5; 8 nucleotides agree with TRBD1. Germline CDR1 reads MDHEN; CDR2 reads SYDVKM. The length of the CDR3 is 12 residues. V shed 8 bases and J 2 bases; nucleotides not matched to a gene: 1. CDR3 coding DNA: TGTGCCAGCCGGACAGGGCAAGAGACCCAGTACTTC. Translation: CASRTGQETQYF.

J is TRBJ2-1 and V is TRBV28; 14 positions match TRBD2. The CDR3 sequence is 16 residues long. The V gene end was trimmed by 5 bases and the J gene end by 9 bases; junction bases not matched to a gene: 9. Germline CDR1 reads MDHEN; CDR2 reads SYDVKM. CDR3 sequence (DNA): TGTGCCAGCAGTCTACCGGGACTAGCGGGAGCTGGTGAGCAGTTCTTC. This sequence encodes CASSLPGLAGAGEQFF.

The V gene is TRBV6-6, the J gene TRBJ1-1; possible D gene TRBD1, 5 bases. The CDR3 has 14 residues. V was cut by 5 bases and J by 0 bases, with 10 bases left in between. CDR1 and CDR2 (germline): MNHNY, SVGAGI (reference sequence). CDR3 DNA: TGTGCCAGCAGTCCGGGGGGAATGAACACTGAAGCTTTCTTT. This codes for CASSPGGMNTEAFF.

This chain joins TRBV29-1 and TRBJ1-1, with D maybe TRBD1 (5 bases). Germline-derived CDR1 and CDR2 are SQVTM and ANQGSEA. Trimming took 5 bases from V and 1 from J, leaving 11 bases between them. The CDR3 loop spans 13 amino acids. The CDR3 protein is CSVLLRANTEAFF. CDR3 nucleotides: TGCAGCGTTCTTCTCAGGGCGAACACTGAAGCTTTCTTT.

Here the CDR3 reads CASSPPGQNSNQPQHF. CDR3 bases: TGTGCCAGCTCACCCCCGGGACAGAATAGCAATCAGCCCCAGCATTTT. The chain links TRBV18 to TRBJ1-5, with 7 bases aligning to TRBD1. Germline V gives CDR1 KGHSH, CDR2 LQKENI. CDR3 length: 16 residues. V was clipped by 3 bases and J by 0 bases; unmatched bases: 5.

V is TRBV30 and J is TRBJ2-2, with 9 bases aligning to TRBD1. Germline CDR1 GTSNPN, CDR2 SVGIG (reference sequence). Trimming cost V 3 bases and J 6 bases; bases outside gene matches: 8. The CDR3 loop spans 15 amino acids. The CDR3: CAWSRDRVRSGELFF. CDR3 in DNA: TGTGCCTGGAGCCGGGACAGGGTCCGGTCCGGGGAGCTGTTTTTT.

CDR3 DNA: TGTGCCAGCAGTCCAGGTTCCTCTGGGGCCAACGTCCTGACTTTC. It encodes CASSPGSSGANVLTF. This chain uses TRBV6-5 with TRBJ2-6; D unclear. The CDR3 spans 15 residues. Trimming pared 5 bases from V and 0 bases from J, leaving 8 bases between. Germline V gene lookup returns CDR1 MNHEY and CDR2 SVGAGI.

The chain links TRBV10-1 to TRBJ2-7; D not certain. This CDR3 comprises 12 residues. The V gene's germline CDR1 is WNHNN and CDR2 SYGVQD (reference sequence). V lost 8 bases and J lost 3, with 11 bases in between. The CDR3 DNA reads as TGCGCCAGCTCAGGAAGCCTCTACGAGCAGTACTTC. Translating it yields CASSGSLYEQYF.

The chain joins TRBV18 to TRBJ2-7; D is unresolved. From germline, CDR1 is KGHSH and CDR2 LQKENI. V dropped 3 bases and J dropped 6 bases, with 9 bases sitting between them. This CDR3 contains 12 residues. CDR3 DNA: TGTGCCAGCTCACCTCCCACACGCGAGCAGTACTTC. It specifies CASSPPTREQYF.

The chain combines TRBV6-6 with TRBJ2-3, with 12 bases that match TRBD2. This CDR3 has 15 amino acids. The trim removed 6 bases at V and 4 bases at J, leaving 5 bases unmatched. Germline lookup yields CDR1 MNHNY and CDR2 SVGAGI (reference sequence). The CDR3: CASSRLAGEADTQYF. As DNA, the CDR3 is TGTGCCAGCAGCAGACTAGCGGGAGAAGCAGATACGCAGTATTTT.

This sequence joins TRBV15 and TRBJ1-3; tentatively, D is TRBD1 (5 bases). The CDR3 sequence is 15 residues long. Germline CDR1 and CDR2: LNHNV and YYDKDF (reference sequence). Trimming pared 2 bases from V and 1 base from J, leaving 9 bases between. The CDR3 DNA is TGTGCCACCAGCAGACAGGGCCTTTCTGGAAACACCATATATTTT. Its protein is CATSRQGLSGNTIYF.